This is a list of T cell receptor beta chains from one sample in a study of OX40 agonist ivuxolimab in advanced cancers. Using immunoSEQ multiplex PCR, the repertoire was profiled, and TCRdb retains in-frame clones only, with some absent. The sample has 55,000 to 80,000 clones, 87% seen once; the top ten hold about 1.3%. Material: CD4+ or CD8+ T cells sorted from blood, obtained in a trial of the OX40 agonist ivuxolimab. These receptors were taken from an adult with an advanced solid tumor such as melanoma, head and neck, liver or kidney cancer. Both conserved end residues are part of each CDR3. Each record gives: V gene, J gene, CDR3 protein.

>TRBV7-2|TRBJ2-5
CASSETGETQYF
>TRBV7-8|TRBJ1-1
CASSFQGGNTEAFF
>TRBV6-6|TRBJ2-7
CASNHGRASYEQYF
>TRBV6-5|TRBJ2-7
CASSDGTAGQYF
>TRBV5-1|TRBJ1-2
CASAPQGKESGYTF
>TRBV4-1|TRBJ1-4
CASSQEGWQGPNEKLFF
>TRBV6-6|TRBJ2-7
CASSRSTGGYEQYF
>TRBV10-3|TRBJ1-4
CAISRADNEKLFF
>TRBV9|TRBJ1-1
CASSVRETNTEAFF
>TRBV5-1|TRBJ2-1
CASSLVAAGGGNEQFF
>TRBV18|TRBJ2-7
CASSPSQRSSYEQYF
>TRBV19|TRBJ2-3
CASSIQGATDTQYF
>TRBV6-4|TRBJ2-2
CASRQATNTGELFF
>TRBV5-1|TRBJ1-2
CASSPFRQGSTNGYTF
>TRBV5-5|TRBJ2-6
CASSLPSSGANVLTF
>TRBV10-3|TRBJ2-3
CAISPLGGLTDTQYF
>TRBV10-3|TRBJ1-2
CAISGTGQPVAYGYTF
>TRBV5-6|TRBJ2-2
CASSLTQPGAGELFF
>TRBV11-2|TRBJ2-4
CASSSLPSGGNIQYF
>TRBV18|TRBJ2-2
CASSPWDRVSGELFF
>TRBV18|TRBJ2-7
CASSPPGEAGVEQYF
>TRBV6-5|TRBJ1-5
CASSYSWEEDQPQHF
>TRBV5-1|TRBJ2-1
CASSLGSLAGGPVEQFF
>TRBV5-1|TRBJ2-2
CASSLQPSNTGELFF
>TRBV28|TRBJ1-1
CASSFPTGATEAFF
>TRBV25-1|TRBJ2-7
CASSAPDRTYEQYF
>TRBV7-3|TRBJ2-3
CASSLNLEDTQYF
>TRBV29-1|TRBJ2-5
CSVEAGPQETQYF
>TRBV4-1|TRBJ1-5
CASSLGQRNQPQHF
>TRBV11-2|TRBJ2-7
CASSWDPGREQYF
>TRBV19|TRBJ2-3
CASSISFTDTQYF
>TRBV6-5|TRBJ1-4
CASTLNLFNEKLFF
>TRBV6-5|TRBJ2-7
CASSLSGSSYEQYF
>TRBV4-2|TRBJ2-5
CASSRNGRREETQYF
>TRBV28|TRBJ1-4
CASSYRDRDEKLFF
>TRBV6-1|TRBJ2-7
CASSGQGTYEQYF
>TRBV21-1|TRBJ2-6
CASSHWIAGGPTGANVLTF
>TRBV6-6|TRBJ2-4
CASSYRDIQYF
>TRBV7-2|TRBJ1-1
CASSLQGFEAFF